This T cell receptor beta chain emerged from a study of beta chain features in type 1 diabetes. In the study overall: All of the samples together had 107,917,701 sorted cells examined. The study, taken as a whole, reports: Among patients with Type 1 diabetes, TCRB CDR3s were moderately but significantly shorter in every one of the four CD4+ subsets. A closer apparent resemblance between naive, central memory and Treg TCRB repertoires was seen in patients than in healthy donors.

The germline V and J ends were trimmed by 4 bases and 6 bases, with 10 bases remaining between them. Per germline, CDR1 LGHNA and CDR2 YSLEER. This CDR3 has 14 amino acids. Only a few counts were recorded for this clone. Its target is not known. Sorting of CD4+ naive, central memory, regulatory and stem cell-like memory cells was performed via CD45RO/CCR7/CD25/CD127/CD95/CD27. Post-sort purity exceeded 98% for all sorted populations. Sequenced material consisted of expressed TCRB transcripts (all of the isolated RNA was reverse transcribed). Sequencing was performed with immunoSEQ multiplex PCR; in TCRdb, only in-frame clones are kept and a portion is missing. Found here are 300,000 to 400,000 clones, 9.3% of them singletons; the top ten hold 1%.

The sample was central memory CD4+ T cells from blood. This clonotype was sampled from a man aged 25-45 years with type 1 diabetes. The chain carries TRBV4-3 and TRBJ1-6; D is possibly TRBD1 (5 bases). The CDR3 here is CASSRGLVNSPLHF. CDR3 coding DNA: TGCGCCAGCAGCCGGGGCTTAGTTAATTCACCCCTCCACTTT.